This paragraph covers one T cell receptor beta chain sequence. Other nucleotide sequences in the sample specify the same CDR3. The study recruited people aged about 18 to 95 years across approximately 23 US areas. The CDR3 sequence is 12 residues long. The germline CDR1 and CDR2 sequences are KGHDR and SFDVKD. The V end was cut by 3 bases, the J end by 5 bases, with 7 bases between. The record originates from a study of blood T cell repertoires in COVID-19. How the authors handled the data: Nucleated cell number was recorded as an estimate derived from reference gene primer amplification. Measured with immunoSEQ multiplex PCR; TCRdb has only the in-frame clones, and not every one. V, J and clone size derive from that table, while D and trimming were established from the DNA sequence. Of about 480,000 clones listed, 80% to 90% are singletons.

The sequencing sample was made of PBMCs or T cells enriched from blood (not recorded which). This TCR came from a woman in her sixties or seventies who had recovered from COVID-19. V usage is TRBV24-1 and J usage is TRBJ2-7, with D possibly being TRBD2 (5 bases). The CDR3 nucleotides are TGTGCCACCAGTGATCGGGGAGACGAGCAGTACTTC. Protein sequence: CATSDRGDEQYF.